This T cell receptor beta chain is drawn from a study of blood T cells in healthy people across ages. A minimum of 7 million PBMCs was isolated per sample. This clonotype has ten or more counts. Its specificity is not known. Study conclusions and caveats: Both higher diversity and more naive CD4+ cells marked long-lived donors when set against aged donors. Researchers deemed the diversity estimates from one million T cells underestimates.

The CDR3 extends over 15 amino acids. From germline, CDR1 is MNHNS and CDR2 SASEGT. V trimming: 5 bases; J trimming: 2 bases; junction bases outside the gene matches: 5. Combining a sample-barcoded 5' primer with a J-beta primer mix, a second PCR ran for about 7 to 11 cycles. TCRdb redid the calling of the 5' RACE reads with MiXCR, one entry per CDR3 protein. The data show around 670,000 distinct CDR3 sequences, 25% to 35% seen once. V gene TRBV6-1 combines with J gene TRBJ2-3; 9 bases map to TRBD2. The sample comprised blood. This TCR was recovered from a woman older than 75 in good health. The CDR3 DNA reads TGTGCCAGCAGTCCCCCTAGCGGGGTCACAGATACGCAGTATTTT. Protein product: CASSPPSGVTDTQYF.